This T cell receptor (beta chain) came from a study of radiotherapy plus CTLA-4 blockade in lung cancer. Study-level findings and limits: An expansion of tumor-derived TCR clones occurred in blood after radiotherapy plus ipilimumab.

Data came from immunoSEQ multiplex PCR; TCRdb stores just in-frame clones and leaves some out. The sample has 70,000 to 95,000 clones, around nine tenths seen once. In regard to this clone: Its antigen is as yet unknown.

The germline gives CDR1 SGHTA, CDR2 FQGNSA. The junction had 9 bases not matched to a gene; V was cut back by 5 bases and J by 6 bases. CDR3 length: 15 residues. The rearrangement joins TRBV7-2 to TRBJ1-5; TRBD1 agrees at 8 bases. This receptor was obtained from a human donor with non-small cell lung cancer that progressed on radiotherapy plus ipilimumab. The starting material was peripheral blood, obtained from a patient treated with radiotherapy plus ipilimumab. The CDR3 bases are TGTGCCAGCAGCCCGCAGGGGGCGATCGCTCAGCCCCAGCATTTT. Translating gives CASSPQGAIAQPQHF.